The 16 T cell receptor beta chains listed next were all sequenced from one sample in a study of T cell repertoires in cytomegalovirus infection. TCRdb independently ran MiXCR on the reads; one entry per CDR3 protein. The sample records around 550,000 distinct CDR3 sequences, 26% being singletons. The sample consisted of PBMCs. The receptor source for this set is a human donor in good health (CMV status not recorded). Some clones in this sample may be carry-over from other donors' samples.

V usage is TRBV28 and J usage is TRBJ2-1, with no clear D. The CDR3 length is 12 residues. Germline CDR1 MDHEN, CDR2 SYDVKM. V gave up 6 bases and J gave up 9 bases, with 12 bases separating them. The CDR3 reads CASRQIPGEQFF. In DNA form, the CDR3 reads TGTGCCAGCAGACAAATCCCGGGTGAGCAGTTCTTC.

This clonotype was detected a few times. The chain recombines TRBV7-3 with TRBJ1-2, with D unclear. CDR1 is SGHTA and CDR2 is FQGTGA in the germline V gene. V shed 2 bases and J shed 4 bases, with 11 bases lying between them. The CDR3 runs 14 residues. CDR3 sequence reads: CASSLPFRRYGYTF. Here the CDR3 DNA reads TGTGCCAGCAGCTTACCCTTTAGGCGCTATGGCTACACCTTC.

The chain carries TRBV20-1 and TRBJ2-7; D may be TRBD1 (6 bases). Trimming took 2 bases from V and 6 from J, leaving 14 bases between them. The V gene's germline CDR1 is DFQATT and CDR2 SNEGSKA (reference sequence). The CDR3 runs to 13 residues. The CDR3 reads CSARRDRPSEQYF. CDR3 DNA: TGCAGTGCTAGACGCGACAGGCCCTCCGAGCAGTACTTC.

This clonotype has only a few counts. This chain connects TRBV5-1 to TRBJ2-1, with 7 bases identical to TRBD2. With 2 bases clipped from V and 7 bases from J, the junction kept 6 bases outside the gene matches. The CDR3 is 14 residues long. CDR1 and CDR2 from the germline V gene are SGHRS and YFSETQ. CDR3 nucleotide sequence: TGCGCCAGCAGCTTCCTAGCGGAGGGGAATGAGCAGTTCTTC. As protein: CASSFLAEGNEQFF. The complete variable domain, with remaining parts taken from reference TRBV5-1 and TRBJ2-1, reads KAGVTQTPRYLIKTRGQQVTLSCSPISGHRSVSWYQQTPGQGLQFLFEYFSETQRNKGNFPGRFSGRQFSNSRSEMNVSTLELGDSALYLCASSFLAEGNEQFFGPGTRLTVL.

The chain has TRBV20-1 and TRBJ1-5, with D hard to call. Germline V gene sequence: CDR1 DFQATT, CDR2 SNEGSKA (reference sequence). V was cut by 5 bases and J by 1 base, with 12 bases left in between. The CDR3 is 14 residues long. The CDR3, as DNA: TGCAGTGCTCATTCCCTGGCGAGCAATCAGCCCCAGCATTTT. Amino acids: CSAHSLASNQPQHF.

This chain links TRBV11-3 with TRBJ2-2, with D hard to call. Germline values: CDR1 SGHNT, CDR2 YENEEA. This CDR3 is 15 amino acids long. Trimming shortened V by 5 bases and J by 0 bases, and 10 bases separated the two germline ends. The CDR3 is CASSRRVTNTGELFF. The CDR3 region has the DNA TGTGCCAGCAGCCGCCGGGTCACGAACACCGGGGAGCTGTTTTTT.

This clonotype was found many times. This chain uses TRBV7-9 with TRBJ1-1, with a possible D match to TRBD1 (5 bases). Between the trimmed V and J ends, which lost 5 bases and 2 bases, there was a span of 15 bases. Germline values: CDR1 SEHNR, CDR2 FQNEAQ (reference sequence). CDR3 length: 15 residues. CDR3 amino acids: CASSEAQGINTEAFF. CDR3 in DNA: TGTGCCAGCAGCGAAGCCCAGGGAATTAACACTGAAGCTTTCTTT.

The J gene is TRBJ2-2, the V gene TRBV20-1, with 9 positions matching TRBD2. CDR3 size: 17 residues. V lost 3 bases, J lost 2 bases, and 10 bases stayed unmatched. CDR1 DFQATT and CDR2 SNEGSKA come from the germline V gene (reference sequence). CDR3 in DNA: TGCAGTGCTAGTAGGTTAGCGGGAGATGTCAACACCGGGGAGCTGTTTTTT. This encodes CSASRLAGDVNTGELFF.

This clonotype was seen at least ten times. The V call is TRBV7-8, the J call TRBJ2-1; D might be TRBD2 (5 bases). Germline CDR1 and CDR2: SGHVS and FQNEAQ. Trimming stripped 5 bases from V and 0 bases from J, with 14 bases between. The length of the CDR3 is 16 residues. The CDR3 region has the DNA TGTGCCAGCAGCCTGATCAGCGGAAGCTCCTACAATGAGCAGTTCTTC. Amino acid sequence: CASSLISGSSYNEQFF.

This chain's CDR3 is CASSTLAGSYQETQYF. Here the CDR3 DNA reads TGTGCCAGCTCAACACTAGCGGGGTCGTACCAAGAGACCCAGTACTTC. The chain links TRBV18 to TRBJ2-5, with 10 nucleotides matching TRBD2. The CDR3 contains 16 residues. The V segment lost 5 bases and the J segment 0 bases; nucleotides outside the gene matches: 6. CDR1 and CDR2 from the germline V gene are KGHSH and LQKENI.

This clonotype was seen ten or more times. The chain links TRBV7-2 to TRBJ1-1; D ambiguous. CDR3 length equals 14 residues. Trimming left V 1 base short and J 5 bases short, with 11 bases between. Germline values: CDR1 SGHTA, CDR2 FQGNSA. The CDR3 DNA reads TGTGCCAGCAGCTTAGATGGGGTTAGGACTGAAGCTTTCTTT. Protein product: CASSLDGVRTEAFF.

This clonotype has only one observation. The CDR3 is CASGMGNYGYTF. The CDR3 DNA reads TGTGCCAGCGGGATGGGGAACTATGGCTACACCTTC. V gene TRBV6-2 or TRBV6-3 combines with J gene TRBJ1-2; D not certain. Trimming removed 8 bases at V and 2 bases at J, with 9 bases between. CDR3 length equals 12 residues. CDR1 is MNHEY and CDR2 is SVGEGT in the germline V gene.

This clonotype has more than one count but fewer than ten. The CDR3 DNA follows: TGTGCCACCGCCCGGGACAGATCCTACAATGAGCAGTTCTTC. Its protein product is CATARDRSYNEQFF. This chain connects TRBV19 to TRBJ2-1, with 7 bases lining up with TRBD1. The CDR3 is made up of 14 amino acids. J gave up 1 base and V 10 bases, and 7 bases lay outside the gene matches. CDR1 LNHDA and CDR2 SQIVND come from the germline V gene (reference sequence). Full variable domain (rest looked up from reference TRBV19 and TRBJ2-1): DGGITQSPKYLFRKEGQNVTLSCEQNLNHDAMYWYRQDPGQGLRLIYYSQIVNDFQKGDIAEGYSVSREKKESFPLTVTSAQKNPTAFYLCATARDRSYNEQFFGPGTRLTVL.

The rearrangement links TRBV30 to TRBJ1-5; 8 bases are shared with TRBD1. V gave up 5 bases and J gave up 4 bases; unmatched junction bases: 4. Per the germline V gene, CDR1 is GTSNPN and CDR2 is SVGIG (reference sequence). This CDR3 is 13 amino acids long. The CDR3 DNA sequence: TGTGCCTGGGGACAGGGAGCGAATCAGCCCCAGCATTTT. Translating gives CAWGQGANQPQHF.

In its sample, this clonotype was seen many times. The rearrangement joins TRBV7-2 to TRBJ1-2; 7 bases map to TRBD1. CDR3 length: 13 amino acids. Germline assignment: CDR1 SGHTA and CDR2 FQGNSA. V lost 5 bases and J lost 6; bases outside the gene matches: 6. The CDR3 nucleotides read TGTGCCAGCAGCCGACAGGGTCGGAATGGCTACACCTTC. Translating gives CASSRQGRNGYTF. Together with reference TRBV7-2 and TRBJ1-2, the CDR3 gives the full variable domain: GAGVSQSPSNKVTEKGKDVELRCDPISGHTALYWYRQSLGQGLEFLIYFQGNSAPDKSGLPSDRFSAERTGGSVSTLTIQRTQQEDSAVYLCASSRQGRNGYTFGSGTRLTVV.

Only a few counts were recorded for this clonotype. The chain has TRBV18 and TRBJ1-5, with D unclear. V lost 6 bases, J lost 0 bases, and 6 bases lay in between. The germline CDR1 and CDR2 sequences are KGHSH and LQKENI. CDR3 length equals 13 residues. The CDR3 region is CASSSSSNQPQHF. The CDR3 DNA follows: TGTGCCAGCTCCTCGTCTAGCAATCAGCCCCAGCATTTT.